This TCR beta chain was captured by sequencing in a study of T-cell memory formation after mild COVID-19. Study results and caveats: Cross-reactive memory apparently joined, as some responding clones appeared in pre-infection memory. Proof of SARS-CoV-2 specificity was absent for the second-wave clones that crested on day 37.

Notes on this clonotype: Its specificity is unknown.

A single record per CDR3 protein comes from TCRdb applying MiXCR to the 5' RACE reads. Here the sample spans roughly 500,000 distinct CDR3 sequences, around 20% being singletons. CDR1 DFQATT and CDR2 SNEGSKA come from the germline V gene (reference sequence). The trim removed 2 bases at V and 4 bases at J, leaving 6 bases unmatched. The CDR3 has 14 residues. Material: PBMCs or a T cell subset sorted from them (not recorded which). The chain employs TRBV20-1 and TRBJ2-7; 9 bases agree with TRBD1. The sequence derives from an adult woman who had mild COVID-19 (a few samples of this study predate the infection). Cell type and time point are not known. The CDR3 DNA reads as TGCAGTGCTAGACCCCGGGACAGGGAGTACGAGCAGTACTTC. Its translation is CSARPRDREYEQYF.